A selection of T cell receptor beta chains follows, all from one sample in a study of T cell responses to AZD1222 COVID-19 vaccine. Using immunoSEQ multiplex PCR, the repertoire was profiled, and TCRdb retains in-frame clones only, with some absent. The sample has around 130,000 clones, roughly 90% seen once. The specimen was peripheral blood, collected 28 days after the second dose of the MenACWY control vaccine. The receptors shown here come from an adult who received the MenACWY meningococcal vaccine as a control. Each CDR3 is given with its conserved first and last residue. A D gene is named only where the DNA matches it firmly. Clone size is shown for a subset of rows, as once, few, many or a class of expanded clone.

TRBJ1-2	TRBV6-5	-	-	CASSSTLSYGYTF	TGTGCCAGCAGCTCCACACTGTCCTATGGCTACACCTTC
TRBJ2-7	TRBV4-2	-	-	CASSQDVSGDNYEQYF	TGTGCCAGCAGCCAAGATGTGAGCGGAGACAACTACGAGCAGTACTTC
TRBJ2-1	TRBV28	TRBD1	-	CASSPTYGTGNNEQFF	TGTGCCAGCAGCCCCACCTACGGGACAGGGAACAATGAGCAGTTCTTC
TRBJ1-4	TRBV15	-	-	CATSPERLNEKLFF	TGTGCCACCAGCCCGGAGAGACTTAATGAAAAACTGTTTTTT
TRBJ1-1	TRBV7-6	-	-	CASSLTIMNTEAFF	TGTGCCAGCAGCTTAACTATTATGAACACTGAAGCTTTCTTT
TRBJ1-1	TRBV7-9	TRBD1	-	CASSRTGEAFF	TGTGCCAGCAGCCGGACAGGGGAAGCTTTCTTT
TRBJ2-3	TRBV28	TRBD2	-	CASTPTGGVADTQYF	TGTGCCAGCACCCCGACGGGGGGAGTTGCAGATACGCAGTATTTT
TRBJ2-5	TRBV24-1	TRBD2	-	CATRGLAGGTQYF	TGTGCCACAAGGGGACTAGCGGGGGGGACCCAGTACTTC
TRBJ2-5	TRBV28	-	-	CASSWGTGFGETQYF	TGTGCCAGCAGTTGGGGTACAGGGTTCGGAGAGACCCAGTACTTC
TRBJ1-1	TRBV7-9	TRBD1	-	CASRAWDRGNTEAFF	TGTGCCAGCAGGGCGTGGGACAGGGGGAACACTGAAGCTTTCTTT
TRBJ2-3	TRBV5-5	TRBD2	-	CASSLVGLAGGTQSTDTQYF	TGTGCCAGCAGCTTGGTCGGTCTAGCGGGAGGAACACAGAGCACAGATACGCAGTATTTT
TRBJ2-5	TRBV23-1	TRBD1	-	CASSLDRGRETQYF	TGCGCCAGCAGTCTCGACAGGGGGCGGGAGACCCAGTACTTC
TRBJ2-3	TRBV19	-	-	CASSPTAGQVQYF	TGTGCCAGTAGTCCCACGGCAGGGCAGGTGCAGTATTTT
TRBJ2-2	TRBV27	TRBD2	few	CASSYLRTSNTGELFF	TGTGCCAGCAGTTACTTAAGGACTAGCAACACCGGGGAGCTGTTTTTT
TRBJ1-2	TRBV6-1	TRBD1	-	CASSEGQGGYGYTF	TGTGCCAGCAGTGAGGGACAGGGTGGTTATGGCTACACCTTC